Described below is a single TCR beta chain sequence and its context. Antigen unknown. The data derive from a study of blood T cells in healthy people across ages. Broader study findings: The diversity estimates, figures obtained from one million T cells, were considered underestimates. Roughly linear age-related decline in beta diversity appeared, significant by age around 40.

Isolating PBMCs gave at least 6 million of these cells per sample. The use of a sample-barcoded 5' primer and a J-beta primer mix characterized a second PCR of roughly 6 to 12 cycles. TCRdb redid the calling of the 5' RACE reads with MiXCR, one entry per CDR3 protein. The profile shows about 800,000 distinct CDR3 sequences, around 25% of them singletons. These records were also assigned to another study, of T cells of mothers and their children. Per that study: Slightly higher overlap, not significant, was seen in related mother-child pairs than in unrelated pairs.

The sequenced sample was blood. This TCR was sampled from a boy aged 10-17 years in good health.

This chain's CDR3 is CASSITGTTDGYTF. The CDR3 DNA sequence: TGTGCCAGCAGTATCACCGGGACAACAGATGGCTACACCTTC. V is TRBV12-3 or TRBV12-4 and J is TRBJ1-2; TRBD1 might be the D (6 bases). V was cut by 5 bases and J by 6 bases, with 16 bases left in between. The CDR3 loop spans 14 amino acids.